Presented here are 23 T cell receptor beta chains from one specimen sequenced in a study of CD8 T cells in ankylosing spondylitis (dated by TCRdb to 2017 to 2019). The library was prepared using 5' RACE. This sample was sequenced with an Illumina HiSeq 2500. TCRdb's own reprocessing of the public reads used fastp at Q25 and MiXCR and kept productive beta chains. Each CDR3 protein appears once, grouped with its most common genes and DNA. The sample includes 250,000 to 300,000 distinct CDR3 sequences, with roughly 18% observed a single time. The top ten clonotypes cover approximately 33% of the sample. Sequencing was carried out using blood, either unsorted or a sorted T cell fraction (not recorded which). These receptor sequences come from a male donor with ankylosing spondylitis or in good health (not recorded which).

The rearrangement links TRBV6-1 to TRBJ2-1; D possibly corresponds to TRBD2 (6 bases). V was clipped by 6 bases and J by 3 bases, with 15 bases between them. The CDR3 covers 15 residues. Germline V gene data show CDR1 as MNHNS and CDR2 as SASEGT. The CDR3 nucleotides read TGTGCCAGCAGCACTAGCCCCTCGTTCTACAATGAGCAGTTCTTC. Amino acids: CASSTSPSFYNEQFF.

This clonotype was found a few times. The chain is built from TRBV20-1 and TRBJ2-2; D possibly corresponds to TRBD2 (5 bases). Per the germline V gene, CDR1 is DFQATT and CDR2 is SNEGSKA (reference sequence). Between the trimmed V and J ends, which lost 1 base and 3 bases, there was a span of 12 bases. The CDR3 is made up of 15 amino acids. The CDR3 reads CSARVGEVYTGELFF. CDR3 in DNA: TGCAGTGCTAGAGTCGGGGAAGTGTACACCGGGGAGCTGTTTTTT.

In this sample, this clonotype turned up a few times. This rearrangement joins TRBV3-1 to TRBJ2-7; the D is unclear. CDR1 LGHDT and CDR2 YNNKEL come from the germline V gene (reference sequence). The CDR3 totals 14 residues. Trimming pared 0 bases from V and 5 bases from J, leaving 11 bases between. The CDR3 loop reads CASSQETSLNEQYF. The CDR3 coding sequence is TGTGCCAGCAGCCAAGAGACGTCACTCAACGAGCAGTACTTC.

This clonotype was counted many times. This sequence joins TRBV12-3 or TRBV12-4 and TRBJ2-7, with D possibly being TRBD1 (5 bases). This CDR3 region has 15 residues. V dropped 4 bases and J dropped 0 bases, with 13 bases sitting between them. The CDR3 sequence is CASSSQTELSYEQYF. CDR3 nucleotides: TGTGCCAGCAGTTCCCAGACAGAGCTCTCCTACGAGCAGTACTTC.

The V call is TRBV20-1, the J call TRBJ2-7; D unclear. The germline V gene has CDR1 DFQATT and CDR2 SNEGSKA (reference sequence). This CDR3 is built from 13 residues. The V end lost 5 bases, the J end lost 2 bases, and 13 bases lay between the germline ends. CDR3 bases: TGCAGTGCTGGGGATACGTCCGCCTACGAGCAGTACTTC. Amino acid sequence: CSAGDTSAYEQYF.

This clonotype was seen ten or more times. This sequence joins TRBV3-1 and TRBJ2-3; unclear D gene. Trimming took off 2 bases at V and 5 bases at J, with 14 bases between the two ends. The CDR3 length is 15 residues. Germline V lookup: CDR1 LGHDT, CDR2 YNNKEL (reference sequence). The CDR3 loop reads CASSQIDGLRDTQYF. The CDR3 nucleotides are TGTGCCAGCAGCCAAATAGACGGGTTGAGAGATACGCAGTATTTT.

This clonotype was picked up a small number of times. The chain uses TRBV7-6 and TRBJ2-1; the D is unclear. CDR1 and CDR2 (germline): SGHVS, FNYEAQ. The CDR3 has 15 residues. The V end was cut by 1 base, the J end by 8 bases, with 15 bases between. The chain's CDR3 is CASSLGLGNPDEQFF. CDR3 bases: TGTGCCAGCAGCTTAGGTCTAGGGAATCCGGATGAGCAGTTCTTC.

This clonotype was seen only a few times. This CDR3 reads CAISSLAGSYEQYF. CDR3 nucleotide sequence: TGTGCCATCAGCTCACTAGCGGGGTCCTACGAGCAGTACTTC. The rearrangement links TRBV10-3 to TRBJ2-7; 10 bases are a match to TRBD2. J lost 1 base, V lost 6 bases, and 3 bases had no gene match. The CDR3 is 14 residues long. Germline CDR1 reads ENHRY; CDR2 reads SYGVKD.

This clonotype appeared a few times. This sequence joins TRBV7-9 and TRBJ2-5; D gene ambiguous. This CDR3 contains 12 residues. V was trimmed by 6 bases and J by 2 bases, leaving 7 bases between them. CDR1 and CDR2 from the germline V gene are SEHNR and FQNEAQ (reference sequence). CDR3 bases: TGTGCCAGCAGGTTACAGCAAGAGACCCAGTACTTC. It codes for CASRLQQETQYF. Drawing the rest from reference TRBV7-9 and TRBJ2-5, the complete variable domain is DTGVSQNPRHKITKRGQNVTFRCDPISEHNRLYWYRQTLGQGPEFLTYFQNEAQLEKSRLLSDRFSAERPKGSFSTLEIQRTEQGDSAMYLCASRLQQETQYFGPGTRLLVL.

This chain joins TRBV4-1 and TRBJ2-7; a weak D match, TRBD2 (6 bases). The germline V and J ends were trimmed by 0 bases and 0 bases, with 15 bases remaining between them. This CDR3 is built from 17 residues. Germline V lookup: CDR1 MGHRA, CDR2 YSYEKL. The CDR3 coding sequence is TGCGCCAGCAGCCAAGATCCTGGATTAGCGGACTCCTACGAGCAGTACTTC. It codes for CASSQDPGLADSYEQYF.

The CDR3 sequence is CASSPQWLAGAGELFF. CDR3 bases: TGTGCCAGCAGCCCCCAGTGGCTAGCGGGAGCTGGGGAGCTGTTTTTT. The chain couples TRBV4-2 to TRBJ2-2; 10 positions agree with TRBD2. The CDR3 has 16 amino acids. Germline V CDR1 and CDR2: LGHNA, YNFKEQ. Trimming removed 4 bases from V and 8 bases from J; junction bases left unmatched: 10.

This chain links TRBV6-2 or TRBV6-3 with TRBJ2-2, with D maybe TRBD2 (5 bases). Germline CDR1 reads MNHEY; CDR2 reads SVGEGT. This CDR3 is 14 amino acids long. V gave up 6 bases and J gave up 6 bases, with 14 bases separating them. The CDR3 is CASRLAFGAGELFF. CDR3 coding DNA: TGTGCCAGCAGGCTAGCCTTCGGGGCCGGGGAGCTGTTTTTT.

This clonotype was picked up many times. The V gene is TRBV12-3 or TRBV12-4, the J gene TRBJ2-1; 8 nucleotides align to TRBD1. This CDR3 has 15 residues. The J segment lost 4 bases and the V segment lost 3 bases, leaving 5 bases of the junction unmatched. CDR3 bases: TGTGCCAGCAGTTTTCTCCAGGGGGCTTACAATGAGCAGTTCTTC. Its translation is CASSFLQGAYNEQFF.

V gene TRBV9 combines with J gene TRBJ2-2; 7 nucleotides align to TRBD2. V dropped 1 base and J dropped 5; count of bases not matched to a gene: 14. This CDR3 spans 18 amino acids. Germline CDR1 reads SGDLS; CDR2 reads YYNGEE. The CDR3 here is CASSVSQSWGGATGELFF. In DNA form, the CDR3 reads TGTGCCAGCAGCGTATCGCAGTCCTGGGGGGGAGCTACCGGGGAGCTGTTTTTT.

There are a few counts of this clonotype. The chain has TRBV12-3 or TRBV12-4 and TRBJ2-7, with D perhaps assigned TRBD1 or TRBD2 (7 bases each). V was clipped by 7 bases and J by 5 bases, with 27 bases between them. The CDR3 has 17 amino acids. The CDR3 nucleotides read TGTGCCAGCACCCTCGGGGAGGGGGCGATCAGTACCGACGAGCAGTACTTC. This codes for CASTLGEGAISTDEQYF.

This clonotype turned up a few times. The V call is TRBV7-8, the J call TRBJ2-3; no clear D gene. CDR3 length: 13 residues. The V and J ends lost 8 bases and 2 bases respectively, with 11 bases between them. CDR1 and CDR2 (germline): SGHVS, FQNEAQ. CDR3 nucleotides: TGTGCCAGCGGGCGAGAACTCACAGATACGCAGTATTTT. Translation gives CASGRELTDTQYF. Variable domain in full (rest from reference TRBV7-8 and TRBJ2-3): GAGVSQSPRYKVAKRGQDVALRCDPISGHVSLFWYQQALGQGPEFLTYFQNEAQLDKSGLPSDRFFAERPEGSVSTLKIQRTQQEDSAVYLCASGRELTDTQYFGPGTRLTVL.

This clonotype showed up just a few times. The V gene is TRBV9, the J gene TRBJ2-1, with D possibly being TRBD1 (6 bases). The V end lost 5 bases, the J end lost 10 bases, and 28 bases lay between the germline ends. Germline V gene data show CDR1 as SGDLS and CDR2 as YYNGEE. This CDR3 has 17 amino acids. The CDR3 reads CASSRISGTQASEEQFF. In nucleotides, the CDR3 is TGTGCCAGCAGTCGTATATCAGGGACACAAGCTAGTGAGGAGCAGTTCTTC. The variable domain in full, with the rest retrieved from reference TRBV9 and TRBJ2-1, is DSGVTQTPKHLITATGQRVTLRCSPRSGDLSVYWYQQSLDQGLQFLIQYYNGEERAKGNILERFSAQQFPDLHSELNLSSLELGDSALYFCASSRISGTQASEEQFFGPGTRLTVL.

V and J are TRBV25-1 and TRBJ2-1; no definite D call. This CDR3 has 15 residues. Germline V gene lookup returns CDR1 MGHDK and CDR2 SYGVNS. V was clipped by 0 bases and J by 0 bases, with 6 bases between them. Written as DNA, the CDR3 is TGTGCCAGCAGTGAATACGGTTCCTCCTACAATGAGCAGTTCTTC. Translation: CASSEYGSSYNEQFF. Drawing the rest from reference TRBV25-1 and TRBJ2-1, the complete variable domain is EADIYQTPRYLVIGTGKKITLECSQTMGHDKMYWYQQDPGMELHLIHYSYGVNSTEKGDLSSESTVSRIRTEHFPLTLESARPSHTSQYLCASSEYGSSYNEQFFGPGTRLTVL.

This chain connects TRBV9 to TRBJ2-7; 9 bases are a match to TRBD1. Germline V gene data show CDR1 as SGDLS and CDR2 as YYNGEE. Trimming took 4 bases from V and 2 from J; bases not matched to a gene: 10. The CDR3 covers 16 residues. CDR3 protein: CASSSLPGQGTYEQYF. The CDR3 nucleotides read TGTGCCAGCAGCTCCCTCCCCGGACAGGGGACCTACGAGCAGTACTTC.

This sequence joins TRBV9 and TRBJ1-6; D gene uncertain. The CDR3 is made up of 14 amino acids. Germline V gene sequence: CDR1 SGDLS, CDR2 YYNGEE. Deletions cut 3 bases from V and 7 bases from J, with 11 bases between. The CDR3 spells CASSEGAGNSPLHF. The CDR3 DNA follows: TGTGCCAGCAGCGAGGGCGCCGGGAATTCACCCCTCCACTTT.

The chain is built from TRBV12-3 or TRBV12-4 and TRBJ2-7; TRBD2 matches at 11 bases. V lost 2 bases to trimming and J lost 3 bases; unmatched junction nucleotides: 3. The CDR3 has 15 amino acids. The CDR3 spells CASSLFTSGSYEQYF. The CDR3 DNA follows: TGTGCCAGCAGTTTATTTACTAGCGGGAGCTACGAGCAGTACTTC.

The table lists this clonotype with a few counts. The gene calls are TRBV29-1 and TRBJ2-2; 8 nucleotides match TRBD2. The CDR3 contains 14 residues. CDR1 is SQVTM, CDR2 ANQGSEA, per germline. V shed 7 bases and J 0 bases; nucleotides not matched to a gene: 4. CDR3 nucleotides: TGCAGCGCGGGGGGGTTCGCGAACACCGGGGAGCTGTTTTTT. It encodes CSAGGFANTGELFF.

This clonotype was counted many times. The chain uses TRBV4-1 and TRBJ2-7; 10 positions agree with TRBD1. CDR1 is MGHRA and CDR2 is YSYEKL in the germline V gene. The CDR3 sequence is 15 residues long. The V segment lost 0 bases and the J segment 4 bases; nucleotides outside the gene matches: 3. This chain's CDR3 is CASSQERQGAYEQYF. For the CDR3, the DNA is TGCGCCAGCAGCCAAGAGAGACAGGGGGCTTACGAGCAGTACTTC.